The T cell receptor beta chain under discussion was sequenced for a study of blood T cell repertoires in COVID-19. Study overall: Specimens from acute and convalescent COVID-19 originated in the United States, Italy and Spain. In each case, the material was cDNA or gDNA derived from T cells, B-cell-depleted T cells, or PBMCs.

The CDR3 is made up of 14 amino acids. The junction had 4 bases not matched to a gene; V was cut back by 4 bases and J by 4 bases. The germline CDR1 and CDR2 sequences are SGHRS and YFSETQ. Participants came from about 24 US areas, aged about 18 to 90 years. Repertoires were generated with immunoSEQ multiplex PCR, while TCRdb's copy carries only in-frame clones and drops some. The data show about 210,000 clones, with over 75% seen just once and around 7% held by the top ten. This clonotype was sampled from a man aged 25-40 years in a cohort exposed to, infected with or recovered from COVID-19 (not recorded which). The V gene is TRBV5-1, the J gene TRBJ2-1; TRBD1 matches at 8 bases. Sequenced material: PBMCs or T cells enriched from blood (not recorded which). CDR3 in amino acids: CASSGGTGYNEQFF. CDR3 coding DNA: TGCGCCAGCAGCGGCGGGACAGGATACAATGAGCAGTTCTTC. The full variable domain, completed using reference TRBV5-1 and TRBJ2-1, is KAGVTQTPRYLIKTRGQQVTLSCSPISGHRSVSWYQQTPGQGLQFLFEYFSETQRNKGNFPGRFSGRQFSNSRSEMNVSTLELGDSALYLCASSGGTGYNEQFFGPGTRLTVL.